This section outlines one T cell receptor beta chain sequence together with its context. Its antigen is undetermined. Trimming removed 0 bases from V and 1 base from J, with 6 bases in between. CDR1 is MNHEY and CDR2 is SVGAGI in the germline V gene. This CDR3 is 14 amino acids long. This entry is derived from a study of cytomegalovirus exposure and HLA in healthy donors. The PCR was carried out with 60 Vbeta primers and 13 Jbeta primers. The assay was immunoSEQ multiplex PCR, and TCRdb's table has in-frame clones only and misses some. Among over 120,000 clones, approximately 80% were seen once, and the ten largest hold less than 5%. Donors sampled were nominally healthy, though unrecorded immune exposures were likely. Regarding the study as a whole: Per a later analysis, HLA-associated TCR beta chains showed more clonal expansion than other, equally common TCR beta chains. Immune exposure data for these donors was limited to CMV serostatus. V- and J-gene trimming in TCR beta was tied to a missense DCLRE1C variant by an analysis performed later.

This clonotype originated in a male donor in good health and CMV-seronegative. The material sequenced was PBMCs. This chain joins TRBV6-5 and TRBJ2-5; unclear D gene. CDR3 protein: CASSYSPSQETQYF. The CDR3 DNA sequence: TGTGCCAGCAGTTACTCGCCCAGCCAAGAGACCCAGTACTTC.